A single sample gave rise to the 8 T cell receptor beta chains below, sequenced in a study of long-term antiretroviral therapy in people with HIV. The assay, immunoSEQ v3.0, was run at survey level. TCRdb's table, derived via immunoSEQ multiplex PCR, lists solely in-frame clones and lacks some. Here the sample spans about 22,000 clones, about 86% being singletons. The sequencing used unsorted PBMCs, collected 1.3 years after starting antiretroviral therapy. The receptors were gathered from a man in his fifties or sixties with HIV.

This clone has more than one count but fewer than ten. The chain carries TRBV18 and TRBJ1-2, with a tentative D call TRBD1 (5 bases). The V gene lost 6 bases and the J gene lost 3 bases, with 17 bases spanning the gap. The CDR3 spans 15 residues. Germline V gene sequence: CDR1 KGHSH, CDR2 LQKENI. In nucleotides, the CDR3 is TGTGCCAGCTCCTACCTACAGGCAGCGGACTATGGCTACACCTTC. Protein: CASSYLQAADYGYTF.

The rearrangement links TRBV5-1 to TRBJ2-5; D is undetermined. V was cut by 4 bases and J by 2 bases, with 9 bases left in between. The germline V gene encodes CDR1 SGHRS and CDR2 YFSETQ. The CDR3 has 13 residues. Written as DNA, the CDR3 is TGCGCCAGCAGCAGGACGCGGCAAGAGACCCAGTACTTC. It specifies CASSRTRQETQYF.

V usage is TRBV6-5 and J usage is TRBJ1-2; D is unclear. V was clipped by 6 bases and J by 4 bases, with 9 bases between them. The CDR3 is 12 amino acids. The germline V gene has CDR1 MNHEY and CDR2 SVGAGI. CDR3 residues: CASSPTSYGYTF. The CDR3 nucleotides read TGTGCCAGCAGCCCGACGAGCTATGGCTACACCTTC.

The rearrangement links TRBV25-1 to TRBJ2-5; weak D call: TRBD2 (5 bases). The germline CDR1 and CDR2 sequences are MGHDK and SYGVNS. This CDR3 is built from 14 residues. Trimming took off 0 bases at V and 5 bases at J, with 10 bases between the two ends. The CDR3 coding sequence is TGTGCCAGCAGTGAATATGGAGGTTGGGAGACCCAGTACTTC. Translation: CASSEYGGWETQYF.

This rearrangement joins TRBV7-3 to TRBJ2-1; D is uncertain. The germline V gene encodes CDR1 SGHTA and CDR2 FQGTGA. This CDR3 has 13 amino acids. V gave up 2 bases and J gave up 3 bases, with 5 bases separating them. The CDR3 reads CASSLDDYNEQFF. CDR3 nucleotides: TGTGCCAGCAGCTTAGACGACTACAATGAGCAGTTCTTC. The full variable domain, its missing parts supplied by reference TRBV7-3 and TRBJ2-1, is GAGVSQTPSNKVTEKGKYVELRCDPISGHTALYWYRQSLGQGPEFLIYFQGTGAADDSGLPNDRFFAVRPEGSVSTLKIQRTERGDSAVYLCASSLDDYNEQFFGPGTRLTVL.

V is TRBV5-1 and J is TRBJ2-7; the D is unclear. V was trimmed by 4 bases and J by 3 bases, leaving 8 bases between them. The CDR3 extends over 12 amino acids. Looked up from germline, CDR1 is SGHRS and CDR2 is YFSETQ. The CDR3 is CASSEDIYEQYF. The CDR3 DNA is TGCGCCAGCAGCGAGGATATCTACGAGCAGTACTTC.

The V gene is TRBV5-1, the J gene TRBJ2-1; 7 nucleotides agree with TRBD2. After removal of 2 bases from V and 6 bases from J, the junction contained 11 bases not matched to a gene. The CDR3 totals 16 residues. Germline values: CDR1 SGHRS, CDR2 YFSETQ. Here the CDR3 reads CASSFSPAGAINEQFF. The CDR3 DNA is TGCGCCAGCAGCTTTTCCCCTGCGGGAGCAATCAATGAGCAGTTCTTC.

The chain couples TRBV6-6 to TRBJ2-7, with a weak D call TRBD2 (5 bases). The CDR3 has 12 amino acids. Germline V CDR1 and CDR2: MNHNY, SVGAGI (reference sequence). Trimming pared 4 bases from V and 9 bases from J, leaving 13 bases between. CDR3 loop: CASSSGSTLQYF. Here the CDR3 DNA reads TGTGCCAGCAGTTCGGGATCAACTCTGCAGTACTTC.